One sample yielded the 19 T cell receptor beta chains listed below, sequenced in a study of T cells in Graves' hyperthyroidism and ophthalmopathy. Authors of the study amplified TCR beta CDR3 regions from RNA transcripts. Primed by the HTBI set, a first-round RT-PCR was run on the TCR CDR3. TCRdb re-called the multiplex PCR reads with MiXCR, one entry per CDR3 protein. The sample shows approximately 590,000 distinct CDR3 sequences, about a sixth of them seen only once. The sequencing sample was made of blood. These receptor sequences come from a woman aged 30 to 39 with Graves' hyperthyroidism.

This clonotype showed up many times. This sequence joins TRBV5-1 and TRBJ2-7; D is undetermined. Trimming shortened V by 4 bases and J by 3 bases, and 5 bases separated the two germline ends. Per the germline V gene, CDR1 is SGHRS and CDR2 is YFSETQ. This CDR3 region has 11 residues. DNA of the CDR3: TGCGCCAGCAGCGACGGCTACGAGCAGTACTTC. Its protein is CASSDGYEQYF.

This clonotype was detected a few times. The chain has TRBV20-1 and TRBJ2-1; 14 positions agree with TRBD2. V dropped 1 base and J dropped 0; count of bases not matched to a gene: 8. The length of the CDR3 is 19 residues. The germline V gene encodes CDR1 DFQATT and CDR2 SNEGSKA (reference sequence). This CDR3 is CSARANLGTSGSSYNEQFF. The CDR3 DNA reads as TGCAGTGCTAGAGCCAACCTTGGGACTAGCGGGAGCTCCTACAATGAGCAGTTCTTC.

The chain couples TRBV27 to TRBJ2-1; TRBD2 agrees at 11 bases. The V and J ends lost 7 bases and 8 bases, in that order; junction bases with no gene match: 16. Germline values: CDR1 MNHEY, CDR2 SMNVEV (reference sequence). The CDR3 sequence is 17 residues long. CDR3 in amino acids: CASTSLKLAGAPDEQFF. Written as DNA, the CDR3 is TGTGCCAGCACCTCCTTGAAACTAGCGGGAGCCCCCGATGAGCAGTTCTTC.

The chain recombines TRBV20-1 with TRBJ1-1, with D hard to call. Germline V CDR1 and CDR2: DFQATT, SNEGSKA (reference sequence). The V gene lost 6 bases and the J gene lost 1 base, with 15 bases spanning the gap. The CDR3 extends over 14 amino acids. CDR3 loop: CSAPHPMGNTEAFF. The DNA of the CDR3 is TGCAGTGCCCCACACCCTATGGGGAACACTGAAGCTTTCTTT.

This clonotype came up many times. J is TRBJ2-6 and V is TRBV12-3 or TRBV12-4, with D hard to call. The germline V and J ends were trimmed by 6 bases and 0 bases, with 9 bases remaining between them. The CDR3 is made up of 15 amino acids. This CDR3 is CASRALVSGANVLTF. CDR3 DNA: TGTGCCAGCAGAGCGCTGGTCTCTGGGGCCAACGTCCTGACTTTC.

In its sample, this clonotype was seen many times. The chain uses TRBV20-1 and TRBJ2-3; D is unclear. The V end lost 3 bases, the J end lost 8 bases, and 15 bases lay between the germline ends. CDR3 length: 13 residues. Looked up from germline, CDR1 is DFQATT and CDR2 is SNEGSKA (reference sequence). The CDR3 nucleotides read TGCAGTGCTAGGAAGGATCCGGGCGGTACGCAGTATTTT. Amino acid sequence: CSARKDPGGTQYF.

This clonotype was seen repeatedly, ten times or more. The chain employs TRBV9 and TRBJ2-5; D perhaps matches TRBD1 (5 bases). V was cut by 2 bases and J by 6 bases, with 17 bases left in between. Germline values: CDR1 SGDLS, CDR2 YYNGEE. The CDR3 runs 15 residues. Here the CDR3 reads CASSVGLESRQTQYF. In DNA, the CDR3 is TGTGCCAGCAGCGTGGGGCTGGAGTCTCGGCAGACCCAGTACTTC.

This clonotype was recorded many times. CDR3 nucleotides: TGTGCCAGCAGCCACGGACCGGTGGACCGATCTCCCGGGGAGCTGTTTTTT. Protein: CASSHGPVDRSPGELFF. The chain employs TRBV3-1 and TRBJ2-2; D unresolved. Germline-derived CDR1 and CDR2 are LGHDT and YNNKEL (reference sequence). Trimming left V 3 bases short and J 6 bases short, with 20 bases between. The CDR3 totals 17 residues.

This clonotype was detected many times. In DNA, the CDR3 is TGTGCCAGCAGGGATACAGGGAAACTGAACACTGAAGCTTTCTTT. As protein: CASRDTGKLNTEAFF. V and J are TRBV6-1 and TRBJ1-1; D might be TRBD1 (6 bases). CDR3 length: 15 residues. Trimming left V 6 bases short and J 0 bases short, with 14 bases between. CDR1 and CDR2 from the germline V gene are MNHNS and SASEGT.

In the case of this clonotype: One junction end disagrees with the germline gene, perhaps due to a read error. The chain has TRBV5-1 and TRBJ1-2; TRBD1 might be the D (5 bases). Per the germline V gene, CDR1 is SGHRS and CDR2 is YFSETQ. The CDR3 covers 13 residues. CDR3 sequence reads: CASSPGGFQGSTF. In DNA form, the CDR3 reads TGCGCCAGCAGCCCGGGAGGCTTTCAGGGCTCCACCTTC. Full variable domain (missing parts from reference TRBV5-1 and TRBJ1-2): KAGVTQTPRYLIKTRGQQVTLSCSPISGHRSVSWYQQTPGQGLQFLFEYFSETQRNKGNFPGRFSGRQFSNSRSEMNVSTLELGDSALYLCASSPGGFQGSTFGSGTRLTVV.

This sequence joins TRBV30 and TRBJ2-5, with 9 bases fitting TRBD2. This CDR3 has 14 amino acids. Germline lookup yields CDR1 GTSNPN and CDR2 SVGIG (reference sequence). Trimming took 5 bases from V and 5 from J; bases not matched to a gene: 9. In DNA, the CDR3 is TGTGCCTGGTATAGCGGGAGCCCCAGGGAGACCCAGTACTTC. Its protein product is CAWYSGSPRETQYF.

This clonotype has just a few counts. The gene calls are TRBV2 and TRBJ1-6; tentatively, D is TRBD1 (6 bases). This CDR3 comprises 14 residues. Germline-derived CDR1 and CDR2 are SNHLY and FYNNEI. V was shortened by 8 bases and J by 9 bases, with 17 bases between the two germline ends. The CDR3 is CASLRPGHLSPLHF. For the CDR3, the DNA is TGTGCCAGCTTGCGCCCGGGACACCTTTCACCCCTCCACTTT. The whole variable domain, filled in from reference TRBV2 and TRBJ1-6, reads EPEVTQTPSHQVTQMGQEVILRCVPISNHLYFYWYRQILGQKVEFLVSFYNNEISEKSEIFDDQFSVERPDGSNFTLKIRSTKLEDSAMYFCASLRPGHLSPLHFGNGTRLTVT.

This clonotype was counted only a few times. This chain links TRBV5-1 with TRBJ1-6; D is perhaps TRBD1 (5 bases). Trimming took 1 base from V and 7 from J, leaving 15 bases between them. The V gene's germline CDR1 is SGHRS and CDR2 YFSETQ. This CDR3 comprises 16 residues. The CDR3 loop is CASSLPRGGTNSPLHF. The CDR3 DNA is TGCGCCAGCAGCTTGCCGCGTGGGGGAACAAATTCACCCCTCCACTTT.

This clonotype was observed many times. The chain recombines TRBV12-5 with TRBJ2-1; 9 nucleotides line up with TRBD1. The germline V gene has CDR1 LGHNT and CDR2 FRNRAP. The CDR3 is 15 amino acids. V was pared by 6 bases and J by 6 bases, with 9 bases of the junction left unmatched. CDR3 sequence reads: CASGGGQGSANEQFF. For the CDR3, the DNA is TGTGCTAGTGGGGGAGGACAGGGGAGTGCCAATGAGCAGTTCTTC.

To note about this clonotype: Just one base apart from a much larger clone, this may be a read error. Here the CDR3 DNA reads TGTGCCTGGACGGGGGTGTGGGGAACAGATACGCAGTATTTT. Encoded protein: CAWTGVWGTDTQYF. The rearrangement uses TRBV30 and TRBJ2-3; a weak D match, TRBD2 (6 bases). Germline lookup yields CDR1 GTSNPN and CDR2 SVGIG (reference sequence). Trimming pared 4 bases from V and 3 bases from J, leaving 14 bases between. The CDR3 length is 14 residues.

This clonotype was observed at least ten times. The chain couples TRBV30 to TRBJ1-1; possible D gene TRBD1, 5 bases. CDR1 and CDR2 (germline): GTSNPN, SVGIG (reference sequence). V lost 5 bases and J lost 0, with 13 bases in between. The CDR3 loop spans 14 amino acids. This CDR3 is CAWARGRLNTEAFF. The CDR3 DNA is TGTGCCTGGGCCCGGGGACGTTTGAACACTGAAGCTTTCTTT.

This clonotype was recorded at least ten times. This chain uses TRBV30 with TRBJ2-2; D call uncertain. The ends were cut back, 0 bases at V and 2 bases at J, with 7 bases in the middle. Looked up from germline, CDR1 is GTSNPN and CDR2 is SVGIG (reference sequence). This CDR3 contains 14 residues. The CDR3 sequence is CAWSVVSNTGELFF. The CDR3 DNA reads as TGTGCCTGGAGTGTAGTATCCAACACCGGGGAGCTGTTTTTT.

This clonotype was seen at least ten times. J is TRBJ1-1 and V is TRBV7-3; D is uncertain. Trimming pared 4 bases from V and 5 bases from J, leaving 11 bases between. Germline loops: CDR1 SGHTA, CDR2 FQGTGA. The CDR3 is made up of 13 amino acids. CDR3 protein: CASSYNGVTEAFF. CDR3 DNA: TGTGCCAGCAGCTACAATGGGGTGACTGAAGCTTTCTTT. Variable domain in full (rest from reference TRBV7-3 and TRBJ1-1): GAGVSQTPSNKVTEKGKYVELRCDPISGHTALYWYRQSLGQGPEFLIYFQGTGAADDSGLPNDRFFAVRPEGSVSTLKIQRTERGDSAVYLCASSYNGVTEAFFGQGTRLTVV.

This clonotype has a count of ten or more. The chain has TRBV5-1 and TRBJ2-3, with 11 bases aligning to TRBD2. V was pared by 3 bases and J by 0 bases, with 3 bases of the junction left unmatched. The V gene's germline CDR1 is SGHRS and CDR2 YFSETQ. This CDR3 is built from 16 residues. This CDR3 reads CASSSTSGASTDTQYF. The CDR3 DNA reads as TGCGCCAGCAGCTCGACTAGCGGGGCTAGCACAGATACGCAGTATTTT.